This record covers a single TCR beta chain. This CDR3 is built from 14 residues. In germline, CDR1 is SGHNT, CDR2 YYREEE (reference sequence). V shed 3 bases, J shed 8 bases, and the junction held 9 bases outside the gene matches. This specimen belongs to a study of Ad26.COV2.S vaccination and SARS-CoV-2 variants. Measured with immunoSEQ multiplex PCR; TCRdb has only the in-frame clones, and not every one. The sample has a few hundred thousand clones; around 82% are singletons. Treatment in this sample: 15 to 20 received Ad26.COV2.S at low or high dose, single or two shots; 5 received placebo; per-sample allocation not given. Sample collection was performed on day 63 after the first vaccine or placebo injection.

Sequencing was performed on peripheral blood, taken in a trial of Ad26.COV2.S vaccine versus placebo. The chain combines TRBV5-4 with TRBJ1-2; TRBD1 matches 8 bases. This sequence originates from a person aged 18-60 years who received the Ad26.COV2.S COVID-19 vaccine or a placebo. The CDR3 DNA sequence: TGTGCCAGCAGCTCAAGGACAGGGTTCTTCGGCTACACCTTC. This encodes CASSSRTGFFGYTF.